This is a list of T cell receptor beta chains from one sample in a study of cytomegalovirus exposure and HLA in healthy donors. The data were produced by immunoSEQ multiplex PCR, yet TCRdb's version contains in-frame clones alone and is incomplete. Here the sample spans some 130,000 clones, 60% to 80% being singletons. The sample taken for sequencing was PBMCs. These TCRs come from a male donor in good health and CMV-seronegative. Each CDR3 is given with its conserved first and last residue. A D gene is named only where the DNA matches it firmly. Size is omitted from some rows. Given values are once, few, many or a class for expanded clones.

clone size: NA; V gene: TRBV4-2; D gene: TRBD1; J gene: TRBJ2-1; CDR3 DNA: TGTGCCAGCAGCCCGGGACAGGGGGGAAATGAGCAGTTCTTC; CDR3 protein: CASSPGQGGNEQFF
clone size: NA; V gene: TRBV6-1; D gene: TRBD1; J gene: TRBJ1-6; CDR3 DNA: TGTGCCAGCAGTGATATGGCGGGACAGGGGAATTCACCCCTCCACTTT; CDR3 protein: CASSDMAGQGNSPLHF
clone size: NA; V gene: TRBV11-3; D gene: NA; J gene: TRBJ2-5; CDR3 DNA: TGTGCCAGCAGCTTCTCCGGGAGTATTTGGAAGACCCAGTACTTC; CDR3 protein: CASSFSGSIWKTQYF
clone size: NA; V gene: TRBV18; D gene: NA; J gene: TRBJ2-7; CDR3 DNA: TGTGCCAGCTCCACAGGTGATTACGAGCAGTACTTC; CDR3 protein: CASSTGDYEQYF
clone size: NA; V gene: TRBV14; D gene: NA; J gene: TRBJ2-5; CDR3 DNA: TGTGCCAGCAGTCGGGACAACCGAGAGACCCAGTACTTC; CDR3 protein: CASSRDNRETQYF
clone size: NA; V gene: TRBV27; D gene: TRBD1; J gene: TRBJ1-1; CDR3 DNA: TGTGCCAGCAGCCGTCGGACAGGGGTCGGGACTGAAGCTTTCTTT; CDR3 protein: CASSRRTGVGTEAFF
clone size: once; V gene: TRBV9; D gene: TRBD2; J gene: TRBJ2-3; CDR3 DNA: TGTGCCAGCAGCCGGGGGGGAGCAGATACGCAGTATTTT; CDR3 protein: CASSRGGADTQYF
clone size: NA; V gene: TRBV2; D gene: TRBD1; J gene: TRBJ2-7; CDR3 DNA: TGTGCCAGCAGCGCCGGGACAGGGTTCTACGAGCAGTACTTC; CDR3 protein: CASSAGTGFYEQYF
clone size: NA; V gene: TRBV11-2; D gene: TRBD1; J gene: TRBJ2-7; CDR3 DNA: TGTGCCAGCAGCTCTCTAACAGGGGTCCACACCTACGAGCAGTACTTC; CDR3 protein: CASSSLTGVHTYEQYF
clone size: NA; V gene: TRBV25-1; D gene: TRBD1; J gene: TRBJ1-2; CDR3 DNA: TGTGCCAGCAGTGAATATAGGAGGACAGGGGACTATGGCTACACCTTC; CDR3 protein: CASSEYRRTGDYGYTF
clone size: NA; V gene: TRBV9; D gene: TRBD1; J gene: TRBJ1-2; CDR3 DNA: TGTGCCAGCAGCGCTACAGGGGGCGGCTATGGCTACACCTTC; CDR3 protein: CASSATGGGYGYTF
clone size: NA; V gene: TRBV11-2; D gene: TRBD1; J gene: TRBJ2-5; CDR3 DNA: TGTGCCAGCAGCCCACCCAGGGCAGGGGGTGGGACCCAGTACTTC; CDR3 protein: CASSPPRAGGGTQYF
clone size: once; V gene: TRBV7-2; D gene: TRBD1; J gene: TRBJ1-2; CDR3 DNA: TGTGCCAGCAGCCCGCGGGACAGGGAATTCTATGGCTACACCTTC; CDR3 protein: CASSPRDREFYGYTF
clone size: NA; V gene: TRBV2; D gene: NA; J gene: TRBJ2-2; CDR3 DNA: TGTGCCAGCAGTGGCCAAGGGGGAGCCGGGGAGCTGTTTTTT; CDR3 protein: CASSGQGGAGELFF
clone size: few; V gene: TRBV4-1; D gene: NA; J gene: TRBJ1-4; CDR3 DNA: TGCGCCAGCAGCCAAGGGGGGGAACTGTTTTTT; CDR3 protein: CASSQGGELFF
clone size: NA; V gene: TRBV6-4; D gene: NA; J gene: TRBJ2-1; CDR3 DNA: TGTGCCAGCAGGGAAGCGTCAAACTCCTACAATGAGCAGTTCTTC; CDR3 protein: CASREASNSYNEQFF
clone size: NA; V gene: TRBV4-3; D gene: NA; J gene: TRBJ1-1; CDR3 DNA: TGCGCCAGCAGCCAAGATCGCGGAGGGAACACTGAAGCCTTCTTT; CDR3 protein: CASSQDRGGNTEAFF
clone size: NA; V gene: TRBV14; D gene: NA; J gene: TRBJ2-3; CDR3 DNA: TGTGCCAGCAGCAGCCACAGCACAGATACGCAGTATTTT; CDR3 protein: CASSSHSTDTQYF
clone size: NA; V gene: TRBV21-1; D gene: NA; J gene: TRBJ2-3; CDR3 DNA: TGTGCCTTGGGTCCGGGACAGTGCACAGATACGCAGTATTTT; CDR3 protein: CALGPGQCTDTQYF
clone size: NA; V gene: TRBV5-1; D gene: NA; J gene: TRBJ2-2; CDR3 DNA: TGCGCCAGCAGCTTGTTCGGGACTTTGAACACCGGGGAGCTGTTTTTT; CDR3 protein: CASSLFGTLNTGELFF
clone size: NA; V gene: TRBV10-3; D gene: TRBD1; J gene: TRBJ1-5; CDR3 DNA: TGTGCCATCAGGGGGACAGGTGGTGGTCAGCCCCAGCATTTT; CDR3 protein: CAIRGTGGGQPQHF
clone size: NA; V gene: TRBV7-2; D gene: NA; J gene: TRBJ2-7; CDR3 DNA: TGTGCCAGCAGCTTAAGTCCGGGGGCCTACGAGCAGTACTTC; CDR3 protein: CASSLSPGAYEQYF
clone size: few; V gene: TRBV7-7; D gene: TRBD1; J gene: TRBJ2-5; CDR3 DNA: TGTGCTAGCAGCTTAAGTCCGGGACAGGGAAAGACCCAGTACTTC; CDR3 protein: CASSLSPGQGKTQYF
clone size: NA; V gene: TRBV7-9; D gene: TRBD2; J gene: TRBJ2-7; CDR3 DNA: TGTGCCAGCAGTCGAGGGACTAGCGGAACCTACGAGCAGTACTTC; CDR3 protein: CASSRGTSGTYEQYF
clone size: NA; V gene: TRBV5-1; D gene: TRBD1; J gene: TRBJ1-1; CDR3 DNA: TGCGCCAGCAGCTTCCGACAGGGGGCGGGGAGCACTGAAGCTTTCTTT; CDR3 protein: CASSFRQGAGSTEAFF
clone size: NA; V gene: TRBV30; D gene: NA; J gene: TRBJ2-1; CDR3 DNA: TGTGCCTGGACGGGGTCATATTACAATGAGCAGTTCTTC; CDR3 protein: CAWTGSYYNEQFF
clone size: NA; V gene: TRBV7-9; D gene: TRBD1; J gene: TRBJ1-2; CDR3 DNA: TGTGCCAGCAGTCCAGGACAGGGAATAAACTATGGCTACACCTTC; CDR3 protein: CASSPGQGINYGYTF
clone size: NA; V gene: TRBV10-2; D gene: NA; J gene: TRBJ1-6; CDR3 DNA: TGCGCCAGCAGTGACAGGGGTCCAATTCTGTTGGCCCTCCACTTT; CDR3 protein: CASSDRGPILLALHF
clone size: NA; V gene: TRBV7-9; D gene: TRBD1; J gene: TRBJ1-4; CDR3 DNA: TGTTCCAGCAGCACCCGAGGACAGGGGTCTAATGAAAAACTGTTTTTT; CDR3 protein: CSSSTRGQGSNEKLFF
clone size: NA; V gene: TRBV25-1; D gene: NA; J gene: TRBJ1-2; CDR3 DNA: TGTGCCAGCAGTTTAGAACTTAACTATGGCTACACCTTC; CDR3 protein: CASSLELNYGYTF
clone size: medium-sized; V gene: TRBV5-6; D gene: NA; J gene: TRBJ2-7; CDR3 DNA: TGTGCCAGCAGCTTGAGTCAGATTTTCTCCTACGAGCAGTACTTC; CDR3 protein: CASSLSQIFSYEQYF
clone size: NA; V gene: TRBV19; D gene: TRBD1; J gene: TRBJ1-2; CDR3 DNA: TGTGCCAGTAGAAAACAGGGGCTGGATGGCTACACCTTC; CDR3 protein: CASRKQGLDGYTF
clone size: NA; V gene: TRBV7-9; D gene: TRBD2; J gene: TRBJ2-7; CDR3 DNA: TGTGCCAGCAGCGTACCGGGACTAGCTGAATACGAGCAGTACTTC; CDR3 protein: CASSVPGLAEYEQYF
clone size: NA; V gene: TRBV6-6; D gene: NA; J gene: TRBJ2-3; CDR3 DNA: TGTGCCAGCAGAATTTCGGGGGGCCATGGAGATACGCAGTATTTT; CDR3 protein: CASRISGGHGDTQYF
clone size: NA; V gene: TRBV4-3; D gene: NA; J gene: TRBJ1-2; CDR3 DNA: TGCGCCAGCAGCCAAGATACTGGAGGAGGGATGTATGGCTACACCTTC; CDR3 protein: CASSQDTGGGMYGYTF
clone size: NA; V gene: TRBV6-5; D gene: TRBD1; J gene: TRBJ2-7; CDR3 DNA: TGTGCCAGCAGTGGGGCGACAGGGAAGAGGAGTGAGCAGTACTTC; CDR3 protein: CASSGATGKRSEQYF
clone size: NA; V gene: TRBV19; D gene: TRBD2; J gene: TRBJ2-7; CDR3 DNA: TGTGCCAGTAGTCCCCGGGACTATTCCTACGAGCAGTACTTC; CDR3 protein: CASSPRDYSYEQYF
clone size: NA; V gene: TRBV19; D gene: TRBD1; J gene: TRBJ1-1; CDR3 DNA: TGTGCCAGTAGTTTTGACAGGGGCACTGAAGCTTTCTTT; CDR3 protein: CASSFDRGTEAFF
clone size: NA; V gene: TRBV19; D gene: NA; J gene: TRBJ2-1; CDR3 DNA: TGTGCCAGTAGGAGCGGGCCAACCTACAATGAGCAGTTCTTC; CDR3 protein: CASRSGPTYNEQFF
clone size: NA; V gene: TRBV6-5; D gene: TRBD1; J gene: TRBJ1-3; CDR3 DNA: TGTGCCAGCAGTGAAGACCCGACAGGGGTCACCATATATTTT; CDR3 protein: CASSEDPTGVTIYF
clone size: NA; V gene: TRBV5-1; D gene: TRBD2; J gene: TRBJ2-7; CDR3 DNA: TGCGCCAGCAGCGCGCCCCCGGGACTAGGGGTCTACGAGCAGTACTTC; CDR3 protein: CASSAPPGLGVYEQYF
clone size: NA; V gene: TRBV7-3; D gene: TRBD1; J gene: TRBJ2-1; CDR3 DNA: TGTGCCAGCAGCCCGGGACAGGGGGCGAGCGAGCAGTTCTTC; CDR3 protein: CASSPGQGASEQFF
clone size: NA; V gene: TRBV5-1; D gene: TRBD2; J gene: TRBJ2-2; CDR3 DNA: TGCGCCAGCAGCTCGGGACTAGCGGGAGGAGGAACCGGGGAGCTGTTTTTT; CDR3 protein: CASSSGLAGGGTGELFF
clone size: NA; V gene: TRBV10-3; D gene: NA; J gene: TRBJ2-2; CDR3 DNA: TGTGCCATCAGTGTTAAACAAACCGGGGAGCTGTTTTTT; CDR3 protein: CAISVKQTGELFF
clone size: few; V gene: TRBV9; D gene: TRBD2; J gene: TRBJ2-1; CDR3 DNA: TGTGCCAGCAGCCCTGTTATAGCGGGAGGGGTTGAGCAGTTCTTC; CDR3 protein: CASSPVIAGGVEQFF
clone size: NA; V gene: TRBV19; D gene: TRBD2; J gene: TRBJ2-5; CDR3 DNA: TGTGCCAGTAGTATAGGAAGCGGGGGGGCCGGGGAGACCCAGTACTTC; CDR3 protein: CASSIGSGGAGETQYF